This T cell receptor (beta chain) was recovered during a study of T cells in Graves' hyperthyroidism and ophthalmopathy. This CDR3 spans 16 amino acids. CDR1 MGHRA and CDR2 YSYEKL come from the germline V gene. On this clonotype: One end of the junction is discordant with germline, which a read error may explain.

Amplification targeted TCR beta CDR3 regions from RNA transcripts. During a first-round RT-PCR of the TCR CDR3, the HTBI primer set was used. TCRdb re-derived calls from the multiplex PCR reads in MiXCR, one entry per CDR3 protein. The sample consists of a few hundred thousand distinct CDR3 sequences, approximately 13% of them appearing once. The material sequenced was blood. The sequence derives from a woman under 30 with Graves' hyperthyroidism. J is TRBJ2-7 and V is TRBV4-1; 7 bases match TRBD2. The CDR3 loop is CASGQDLTSINPEQYF. CDR3 nucleotides: TGCGCCAGCGGCCAAGACCTGACTAGCATCAACCCCGAGCAGTACTTC.